Included here is one T cell receptor (beta chain) sequence, with context. This entry comes from a study of cytomegalovirus exposure and HLA in healthy donors. The PCR contained 60 Vbeta and 13 Jbeta primers. The protocol was immunoSEQ multiplex PCR, while the TCRdb copy is restricted to in-frame clones and leaves out a portion. The sample includes under 200,000 clones, around 79% seen only once; the top ten take roughly 0.5%. The CDR3 is made up of 15 amino acids. Trimming shortened V by 0 bases and J by 0 bases, and 10 bases separated the two germline ends. Germline V lookup: CDR1 SGHNT, CDR2 YYREEE (reference sequence).

This sequence was found in a woman aged 50 to 60 in good health and CMV-seronegative. This chain links TRBV5-4 with TRBJ2-7; D remains unclear. The sample was PBMCs. The CDR3 nucleotides are TGTGCCAGCAGCTTGGTGGCAGGCTCCTCCTACGAGCAGTACTTC. The encoded protein is CASSLVAGSSYEQYF.